This T cell receptor beta chain comes out of a study of blood T cell repertoires in COVID-19. Study-wide background: Sites in the United States, Italy and Spain provided acute and convalescent COVID-19 samples. From T cells, B-cell-depleted T cells, or PBMCs came the material, which was cDNA or gDNA.

The data were produced by immunoSEQ multiplex PCR, yet TCRdb's version contains in-frame clones alone and is incomplete. Of roughly 150,000 clones listed, about four fifths are singletons. Germline V gene data show CDR1 as SGHAT and CDR2 as FQNNGV. The CDR3 length is 15 residues. V was pared by 6 bases and J by 9 bases, with 5 bases of the junction left unmatched. This TCR was recovered from a man between 65 and 79 years old with active or convalescent COVID-19. This chain links TRBV11-2 with TRBJ2-1; 16 nucleotides match TRBD2. The sequencing sample was made of peripheral blood. CDR3 coding DNA: TGTGCCAGCAGTTCAGGGACTAGCGGGAGGGGTGAGCAGTTCTTC. It is translated as CASSSGTSGRGEQFF.